The rows below give T cell receptor beta chains drawn from one sample of a study of cytomegalovirus exposure and HLA in healthy donors. The protocol was immunoSEQ multiplex PCR, while the TCRdb copy is restricted to in-frame clones and leaves out a portion. The table records tens of thousands of clones, 90% to 95% of them present only once. Sequencing input: PBMCs. The receptors stem from a man between 18 and 29 years old in good health and CMV-seronegative. Each CDR3 is given with its conserved first and last residue. The D gene is left open where the match is weak. Expanded clones are given a class, and other clones once, few, many or no size at all.

TRBJ2-7,once,-,TRBV19,CASSSRGYEQYF,TGTGCCAGTAGCTCTCGGGGCTACGAGCAGTACTTC
TRBJ2-1,once,TRBD1,TRBV7-2,CASSLAQGQYYNEQFF,TGTGCCAGCAGCTTAGCCCAGGGACAGTACTACAATGAGCAGTTCTTC
TRBJ2-4,-,-,TRBV6-1,CASSEAGSAAKNIQYF,TGTGCCAGCAGTGAAGCTGGCAGTGCAGCCAAAAACATTCAGTACTTC
TRBJ1-2,once,TRBD1,TRBV19,CASTATGGFYGYTF,TGTGCCAGTACCGCGACAGGGGGCTTCTATGGCTACACCTTC
TRBJ1-2,once,-,TRBV4-1,CASSQDRGYSYGYTF,TGCGCCAGCAGCCAAGATAGGGGTTACAGCTATGGCTACACCTTC
TRBJ2-1,once,-,TRBV10-1,CATVASGSLINEQFF,TGCGCCACCGTTGCCTCAGGGTCTTTAATCAATGAGCAGTTCTTC
TRBJ2-1,-,-,TRBV2,CASVAEMIYNEQFF,TGTGCCAGCGTAGCGGAGATGATCTACAATGAGCAGTTCTTC
TRBJ2-7,-,TRBD2,TRBV28,CASRNGGLAGSEYF,TGTGCCAGCAGAAATGGGGGACTAGCGGGGTCTGAGTACTTC
TRBJ1-1,-,-,TRBV20-1,CSARGPGEAFF,TGCAGTGCTAGAGGTCCGGGTGAAGCTTTCTTT
TRBJ1-1,-,TRBD1,TRBV9,CASSPLGTARQAFF,TGTGCCAGCAGCCCCTTGGGGACAGCCCGACAAGCTTTCTTT
TRBJ2-7,few,-,TRBV27,CASSPGQGIYEQYF,TGTGCCAGCAGCCCGGGGCAGGGGATCTACGAGCAGTACTTC
TRBJ2-7,-,TRBD1,TRBV7-2,CASSLVTGDEQYF,TGTGCCAGCAGCTTAGTGACAGGGGACGAGCAGTACTTC
TRBJ2-1,-,-,TRBV6-1,CASRGEVLAVFF,TGTGCCAGCAGGGGGGAGGTCCTGGCGGTGTTCTTC
TRBJ1-2,few,-,TRBV6-1,CASSVQGLLGYTF,TGTGCCAGCAGTGTACAGGGATTATTGGGCTACACCTTC
TRBJ2-3,-,-,TRBV13,CASSSIEDTQYF,TGTGCCAGCAGCTCGATAGAAGATACGCAGTATTTT
TRBJ2-7,-,-,TRBV19,CASSIGSGSGTYEQYF,TGTGCCAGTAGTATAGGCTCGGGGAGCGGAACCTACGAGCAGTACTTC
TRBJ2-3,-,TRBD2,TRBV5-1,CASSLGVAGEGTDTQYF,TGCGCCAGCAGCTTGGGGGTAGCGGGAGAAGGCACAGATACGCAGTATTTT
TRBJ2-1,once,-,TRBV5-6,CASSLGLGGGGWNNEQFF,TGTGCCAGCAGCTTGGGCCTGGGTGGGGGCGGGTGGAACAATGAGCAGTTCTTC
TRBJ2-5,-,TRBD1,TRBV28,CASLTHRGATQYF,TGTGCCAGCCTGACGCACAGGGGAGCGACCCAGTACTTC
TRBJ2-1,-,TRBD2,TRBV30,CAWIPREIYNEQFF,TGTGCCTGGATCCCGCGGGAGATCTACAATGAGCAGTTCTTC
TRBJ1-2,-,TRBD1,TRBV18,CASGQGANYGYTF,TGTGCCAGCGGACAGGGCGCTAACTATGGCTACACCTTC
TRBJ2-7,-,-,TRBV27,CASSLSSQGRSYEQYF,TGTGCCAGCAGTTTATCGTCGCAGGGTCGCTCCTACGAGCAGTACTTC
TRBJ2-7,-,TRBD1,TRBV6-6,CASNGQGPTYEQYF,TGTGCCAGCAATGGACAGGGGCCGACCTACGAGCAGTACTTC
TRBJ2-3,-,TRBD2,TRBV15,CATSKGRASGPSDDTQYF,TGTGCCACCAGCAAGGGGAGGGCTAGCGGGCCCTCGGATGATACGCAGTATTTT
TRBJ1-4,-,-,TRBV10-1,CASTPSGGDNEKLFF,TGCGCCAGCACCCCGTCGGGGGGGGATAATGAAAAACTGTTTTTT
TRBJ2-5,-,TRBD1,TRBV6-5,CASRRGQGVGETQYF,TGTGCCAGCAGGAGGGGCCAGGGGGTAGGAGAGACCCAGTACTTC
TRBJ2-6,-,-,TRBV7-3,CASSSRQGGSGANVLTF,TGTGCCAGCAGCTCCCGACAGGGAGGCTCCGGGGCCAACGTCCTGACTTTC
TRBJ1-5,-,TRBD1,TRBV19,CASRLQGATQPQHF,TGTGCCAGTAGACTACAGGGGGCAACTCAGCCCCAGCATTTT
TRBJ1-1,-,-,TRBV4-3,CASSRERLDSRAFF,TGCGCCAGCAGCCGAGAACGGTTGGACAGCCGAGCTTTCTTT
TRBJ1-5,-,TRBD1,TRBV27,CASLGQGARQPQHF,TGTGCCAGCTTGGGACAGGGGGCACGTCAGCCCCAGCATTTT
TRBJ2-1,-,TRBD2,TRBV5-4,CASKTSGSKNEQFF,TGTGCCAGCAAGACTAGCGGGAGCAAAAATGAGCAGTTCTTC
TRBJ2-7,-,-,TRBV15,CATSGRQGVNEQYF,TGTGCCACCAGCGGGCGACAAGGGGTCAACGAGCAGTACTTC
TRBJ1-2,once,-,TRBV6-5,CASSGLTYGYTF,TGTGCCAGCAGTGGACTTACATATGGCTACACCTTC
TRBJ2-1,-,TRBD2,TRBV15,CATLDQPSGRGGGSYNEQFF,TGTGCCACCCTAGACCAGCCCAGCGGGAGAGGTGGCGGGTCCTACAATGAGCAGTTCTTC
TRBJ2-3,-,TRBD1,TRBV13,CASSTTGTGGWSDTQYF,TGTGCCAGCAGCACTACCGGGACAGGGGGCTGGTCGGATACGCAGTATTTT